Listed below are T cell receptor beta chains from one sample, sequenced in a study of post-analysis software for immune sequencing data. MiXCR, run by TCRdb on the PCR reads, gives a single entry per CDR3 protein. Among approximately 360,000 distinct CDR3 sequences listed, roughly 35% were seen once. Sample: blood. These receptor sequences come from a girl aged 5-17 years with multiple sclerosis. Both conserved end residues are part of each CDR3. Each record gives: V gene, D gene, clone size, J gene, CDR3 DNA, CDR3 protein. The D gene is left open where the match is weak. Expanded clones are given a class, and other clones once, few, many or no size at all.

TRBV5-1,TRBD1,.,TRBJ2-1,TGCGCCAGCAGCGTGGGACAGGGGGTAAACAACAATGAGCAGTTCTTC,CASSVGQGVNNNEQFF
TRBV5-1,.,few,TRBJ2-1,TGCGCCAGCAGCGGGCAGGGTCTCAATGAGCAGTTCTTC,CASSGQGLNEQFF
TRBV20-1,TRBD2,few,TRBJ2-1,TGCAGTGCTAGGGTGGGTAGCGGGGGGACGAGCTCCTACAATGAGCAGTTCTTC,CSARVGSGGTSSYNEQFF
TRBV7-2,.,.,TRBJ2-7,TGTGCCAGCAGCTATGGGGCCTACCACGAGCAGTACTTC,CASSYGAYHEQYF
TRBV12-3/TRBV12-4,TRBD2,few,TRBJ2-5,TGTGCCAGCACCGAGCATGGTAGCGGGGGGTATGGGACCCAGTACTTC,CASTEHGSGGYGTQYF
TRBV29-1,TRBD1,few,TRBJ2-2,TGCAGCGTCCGGACAGGAGGCACCACCGGGGAGCTGTTTTTT,CSVRTGGTTGELFF
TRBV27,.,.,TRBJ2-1,TGTGCCAGCAGTTTAAGCTTCAGCTCCTACAATGAGCAGTTCTTC,CASSLSFSSYNEQFF
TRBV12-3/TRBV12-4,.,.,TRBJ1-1,TGTGCCAGCAGTTTCTTAGGGCGCACTGAAGCTTTCTTT,CASSFLGRTEAFF
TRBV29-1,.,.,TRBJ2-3,TGCAGCGTTCCTGAGGGCGGGCTTTCAACAGATACGCAGTATTTT,CSVPEGGLSTDTQYF
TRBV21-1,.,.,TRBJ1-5,TGTGCCAGCAGCAAATGGAAGACAGGGTGCAATCAGCCCCAGCATTTT,CASSKWKTGCNQPQHF
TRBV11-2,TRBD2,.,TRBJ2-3,TGTGCCAGCAGCTTAGGCGGGGGGGGATTCACAGATACGCAGTATTTT,CASSLGGGGFTDTQYF
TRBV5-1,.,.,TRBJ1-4,TGCGCCAGCAGCGTGGACAGAGCAGATGAAAAACTGTTTTTT,CASSVDRADEKLFF
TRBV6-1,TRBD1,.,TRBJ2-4,TGTGCCAGCAGTATAGACAGGGGTAAAAACATTCAGTACTTC,CASSIDRGKNIQYF
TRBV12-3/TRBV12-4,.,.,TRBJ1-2,TGTGCCAGCAGTGGACCGAGTCGAAGATATGGCTACACCTTC,CASSGPSRRYGYTF
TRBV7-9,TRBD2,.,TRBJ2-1,TGTGCCAGCAGCTTCCCCGGGCGGGGGATTTCCAATGAGCAGTTCTTC,CASSFPGRGISNEQFF
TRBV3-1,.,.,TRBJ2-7,TGTGCCAGCAGCAAGCCATCTACGCCGTTTTACGAGCAGTACTTC,CASSKPSTPFYEQYF
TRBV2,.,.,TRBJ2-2,TGTGCCAGCACTCCGGGACCAACGAACACCGGGGAGCTGTTTTTT,CASTPGPTNTGELFF
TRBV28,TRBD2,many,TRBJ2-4,TGTGCCAGCAGTTTTGCGGGGAGGGAAAACATTCAGTACTTC,CASSFAGRENIQYF
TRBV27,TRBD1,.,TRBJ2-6,TGTGCCAGCAGTACGGGACAGCGGGCCAACGTCCTGACTTTC,CASSTGQRANVLTF
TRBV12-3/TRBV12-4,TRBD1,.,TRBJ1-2,TGTGCCAGCAGTCCGGGACAGGGAAGGATCGATGGCTACACCTTC,CASSPGQGRIDGYTF
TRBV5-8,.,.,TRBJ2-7,TGTGCCAGCAGCTTGGACAACTACGAGCAGTACTTC,CASSLDNYEQYF